The sequence of this T cell receptor beta chain was determined in a study of T cells in Graves' hyperthyroidism and ophthalmopathy. Whole-study results and caveats: Expanded thyroid clonotypes (above 0.001) were mostly also found in blood.

As to this clonotype: The antigen is not known.

The sample, blood from the first hyperthyroidism diagnosis, precedes any ophthalmopathy symptoms. The J segment lost 12 bases and the V segment lost 11 bases, leaving 13 bases of the junction unmatched. This CDR3 has 14 residues. Authors of the study amplified TCR beta CDR3 regions from RNA transcripts. A set of HTBI primers served as the primers for a first-round RT-PCR of the TCR CDR3. TCRdb fed the multiplex PCR reads into MiXCR, producing one record per CDR3 protein. This table holds more than 300,000 distinct CDR3 sequences, about a sixth found once. The chain carries TRBV12-3 or TRBV12-4 and TRBJ2-2; the match to TRBD2 covers 12 bases. Material: blood. This TCR was sampled from a woman aged 30 to 39 with Graves' hyperthyroidism that later progressed to Graves' ophthalmopathy. For the CDR3, the DNA is TGTGCCGATTCTAGCGGGGGGGCTATGGGGAAGCTGTTTTTT. Translation gives CADSSGGAMGKLFF.